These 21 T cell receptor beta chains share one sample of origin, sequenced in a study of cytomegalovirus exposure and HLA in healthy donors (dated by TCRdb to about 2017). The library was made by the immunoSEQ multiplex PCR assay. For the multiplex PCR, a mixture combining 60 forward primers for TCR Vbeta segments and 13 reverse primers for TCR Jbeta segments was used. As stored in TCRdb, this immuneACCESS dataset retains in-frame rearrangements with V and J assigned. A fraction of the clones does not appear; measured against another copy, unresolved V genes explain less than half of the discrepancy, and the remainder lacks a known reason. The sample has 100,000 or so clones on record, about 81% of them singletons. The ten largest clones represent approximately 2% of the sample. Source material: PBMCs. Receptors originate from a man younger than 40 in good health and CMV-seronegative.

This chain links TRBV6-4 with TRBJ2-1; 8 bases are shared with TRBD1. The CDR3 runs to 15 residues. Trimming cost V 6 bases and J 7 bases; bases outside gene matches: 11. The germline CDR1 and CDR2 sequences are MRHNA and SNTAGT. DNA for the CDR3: TGTGCCAGCAGCGCCGGGACAGGAGTCTTAAATGAGCAGTTCTTC. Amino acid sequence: CASSAGTGVLNEQFF.

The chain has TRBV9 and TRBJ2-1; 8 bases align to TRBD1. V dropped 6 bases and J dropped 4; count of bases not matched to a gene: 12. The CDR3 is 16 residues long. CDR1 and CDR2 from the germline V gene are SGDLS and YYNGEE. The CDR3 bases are TGTGCCAGCACCCCTACCGGGACAGGAGATTACAATGAGCAGTTCTTC. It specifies CASTPTGTGDYNEQFF.

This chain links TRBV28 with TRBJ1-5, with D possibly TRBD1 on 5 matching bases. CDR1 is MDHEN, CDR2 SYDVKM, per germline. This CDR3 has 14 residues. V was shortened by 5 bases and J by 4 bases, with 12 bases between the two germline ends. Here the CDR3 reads CASSPGSFNQPQHF. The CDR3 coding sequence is TGTGCCAGCAGTCCAGGGTCCTTTAATCAGCCCCAGCATTTT.

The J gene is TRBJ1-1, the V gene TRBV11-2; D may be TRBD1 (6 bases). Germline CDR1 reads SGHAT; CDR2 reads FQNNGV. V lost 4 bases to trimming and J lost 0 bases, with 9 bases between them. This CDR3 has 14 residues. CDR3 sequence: CASSYGQMNTEAFF. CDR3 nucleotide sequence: TGTGCCAGCAGCTACGGACAGATGAACACTGAAGCTTTCTTT.

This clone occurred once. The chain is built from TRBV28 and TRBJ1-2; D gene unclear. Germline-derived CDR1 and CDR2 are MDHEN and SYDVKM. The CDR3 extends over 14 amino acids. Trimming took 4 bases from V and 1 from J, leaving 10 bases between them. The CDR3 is CASSSVGDNYGYTF. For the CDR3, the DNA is TGTGCCAGCAGTTCGGTCGGAGATAACTATGGCTACACCTTC.

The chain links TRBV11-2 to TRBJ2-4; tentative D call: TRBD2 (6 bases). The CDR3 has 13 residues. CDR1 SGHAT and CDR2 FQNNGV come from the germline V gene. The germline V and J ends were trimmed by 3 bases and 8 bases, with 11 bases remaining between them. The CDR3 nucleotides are TGTGCCAGCAGCTTGGCGGGATGGGACATTCAGTACTTC. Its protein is CASSLAGWDIQYF. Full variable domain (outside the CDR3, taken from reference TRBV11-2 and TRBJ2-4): EAGVAQSPRYKIIEKRQSVAFWCNPISGHATLYWYQQILGQGPKLLIQFQNNGVVDDSQLPKDRFSAERLKGVDSTLKIQPAKLEDSAVYLCASSLAGWDIQYFGAGTRLSVL.

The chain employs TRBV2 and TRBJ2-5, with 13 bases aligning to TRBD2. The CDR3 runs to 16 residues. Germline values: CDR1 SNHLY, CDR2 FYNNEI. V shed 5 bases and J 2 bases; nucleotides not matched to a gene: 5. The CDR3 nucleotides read TGTGCCAGCAGTAGACTAGCGGGGGGCCCGCAAGAGACCCAGTACTTC. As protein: CASSRLAGGPQETQYF. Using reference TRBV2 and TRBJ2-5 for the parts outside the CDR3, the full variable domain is EPEVTQTPSHQVTQMGQEVILRCVPISNHLYFYWYRQILGQKVEFLVSFYNNEISEKSEIFDDQFSVERPDGSNFTLKIRSTKLEDSAMYFCASSRLAGGPQETQYFGPGTRLLVL.

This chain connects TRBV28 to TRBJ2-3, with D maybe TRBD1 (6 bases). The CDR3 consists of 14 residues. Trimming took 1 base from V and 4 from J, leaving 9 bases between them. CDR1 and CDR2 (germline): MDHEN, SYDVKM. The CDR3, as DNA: TGTGCCAGCAGTTTATTTGGGGGCCCAGATACGCAGTATTTT. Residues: CASSLFGGPDTQYF.

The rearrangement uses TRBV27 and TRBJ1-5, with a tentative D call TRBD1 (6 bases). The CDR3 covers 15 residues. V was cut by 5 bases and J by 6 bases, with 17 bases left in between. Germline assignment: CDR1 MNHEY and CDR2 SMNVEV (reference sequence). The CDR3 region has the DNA TGTGCCAGCAGTACGGACAGTCGGTTCGGTCAGCCCCAGCATTTT. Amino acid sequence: CASSTDSRFGQPQHF.

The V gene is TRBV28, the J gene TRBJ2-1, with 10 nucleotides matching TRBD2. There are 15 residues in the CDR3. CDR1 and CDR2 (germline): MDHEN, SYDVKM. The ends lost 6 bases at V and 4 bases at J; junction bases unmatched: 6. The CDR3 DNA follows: TGTGCCAGCAGAACCCGGACTAGCGGTTACAATGAGCAGTTCTTC. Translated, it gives CASRTRTSGYNEQFF.

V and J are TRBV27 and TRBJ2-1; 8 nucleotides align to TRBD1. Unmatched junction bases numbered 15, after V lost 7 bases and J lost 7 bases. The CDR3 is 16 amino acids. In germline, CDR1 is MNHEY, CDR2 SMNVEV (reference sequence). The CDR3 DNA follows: TGTGCCAGCACCCTAAGGGCGGACAGGGTAATAAATGAGCAGTTCTTC. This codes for CASTLRADRVINEQFF.

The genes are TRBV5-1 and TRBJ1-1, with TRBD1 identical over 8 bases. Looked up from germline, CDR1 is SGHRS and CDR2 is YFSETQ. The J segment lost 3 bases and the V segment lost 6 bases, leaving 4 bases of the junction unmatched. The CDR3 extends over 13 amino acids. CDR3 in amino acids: CASNQGADTEAFF. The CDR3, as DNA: TGCGCCAGCAACCAGGGGGCAGACACTGAAGCTTTCTTT.

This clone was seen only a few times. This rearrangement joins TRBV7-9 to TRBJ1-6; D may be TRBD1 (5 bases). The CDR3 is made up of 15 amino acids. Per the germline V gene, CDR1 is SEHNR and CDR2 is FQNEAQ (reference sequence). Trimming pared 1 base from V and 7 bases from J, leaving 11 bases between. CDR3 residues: CASSLGNPGNSPLHF. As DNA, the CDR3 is TGTGCCAGCAGCTTAGGCAACCCAGGGAATTCACCCCTCCACTTT.

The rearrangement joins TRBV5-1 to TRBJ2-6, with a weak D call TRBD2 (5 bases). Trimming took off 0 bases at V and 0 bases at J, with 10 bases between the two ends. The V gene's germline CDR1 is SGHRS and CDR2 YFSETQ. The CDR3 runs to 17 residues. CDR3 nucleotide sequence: TGCGCCAGCAGCTTGGCCGGGGAAGTCTCTGGGGCCAACGTCCTGACTTTC. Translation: CASSLAGEVSGANVLTF. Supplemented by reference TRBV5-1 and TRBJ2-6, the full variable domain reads KAGVTQTPRYLIKTRGQQVTLSCSPISGHRSVSWYQQTPGQGLQFLFEYFSETQRNKGNFPGRFSGRQFSNSRSEMNVSTLELGDSALYLCASSLAGEVSGANVLTFGAGSRLTVL.

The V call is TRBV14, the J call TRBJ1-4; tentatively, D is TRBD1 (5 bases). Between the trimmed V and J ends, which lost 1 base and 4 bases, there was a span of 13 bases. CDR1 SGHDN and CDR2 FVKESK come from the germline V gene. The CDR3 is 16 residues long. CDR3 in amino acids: CASSQVRGASNEKLFF. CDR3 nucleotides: TGTGCCAGCAGCCAAGTTCGTGGGGCAAGTAATGAAAAACTGTTTTTT.

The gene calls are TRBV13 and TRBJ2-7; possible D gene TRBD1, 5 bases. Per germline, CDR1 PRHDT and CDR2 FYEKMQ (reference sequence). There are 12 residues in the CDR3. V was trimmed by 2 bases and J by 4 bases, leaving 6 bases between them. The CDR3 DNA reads TGTGCCAGCAGCTTAAGACAGTACGAGCAGTACTTC. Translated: CASSLRQYEQYF. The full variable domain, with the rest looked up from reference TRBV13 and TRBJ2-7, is AAGVIQSPRHLIKEKRETATLKCYPIPRHDTVYWYQQGPGQDPQFLISFYEKMQSDKGSIPDRFSAQQFSDYHSELNMSSLELGDSALYFCASSLRQYEQYFGPGTRLTVT.

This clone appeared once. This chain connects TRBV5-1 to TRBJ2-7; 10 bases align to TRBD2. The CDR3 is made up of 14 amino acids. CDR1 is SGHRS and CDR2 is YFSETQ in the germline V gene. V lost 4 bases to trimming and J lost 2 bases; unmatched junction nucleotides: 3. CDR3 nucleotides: TGCGCCAGCAGCCCTACTAGCGGGACCTACGAGCAGTACTTC. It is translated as CASSPTSGTYEQYF.

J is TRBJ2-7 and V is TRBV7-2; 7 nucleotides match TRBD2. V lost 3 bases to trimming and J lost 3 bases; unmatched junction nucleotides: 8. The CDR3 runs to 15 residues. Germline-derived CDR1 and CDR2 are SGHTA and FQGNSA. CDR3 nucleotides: TGTGCCAGCAGCTTTCGTTCGGGAGGAGTCTACGAGCAGTACTTC. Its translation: CASSFRSGGVYEQYF.

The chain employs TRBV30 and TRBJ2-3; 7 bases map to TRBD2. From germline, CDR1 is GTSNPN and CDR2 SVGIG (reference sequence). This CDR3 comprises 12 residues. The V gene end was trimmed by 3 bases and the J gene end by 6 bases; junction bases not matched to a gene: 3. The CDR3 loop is CAWSGGSDTQYF. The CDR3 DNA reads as TGTGCCTGGAGCGGGGGGTCCGATACGCAGTATTTT.

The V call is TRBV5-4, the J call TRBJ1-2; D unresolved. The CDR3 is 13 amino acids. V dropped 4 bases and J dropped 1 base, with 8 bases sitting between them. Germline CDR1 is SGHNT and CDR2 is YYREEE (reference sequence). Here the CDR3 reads CASSHNSNYGYTF. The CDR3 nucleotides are TGTGCCAGCAGCCACAACAGTAACTATGGCTACACCTTC.

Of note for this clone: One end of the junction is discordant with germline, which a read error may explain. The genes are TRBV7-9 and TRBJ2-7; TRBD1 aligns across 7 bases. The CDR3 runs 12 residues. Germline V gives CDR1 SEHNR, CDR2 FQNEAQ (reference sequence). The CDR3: CSSSRDSYEQYF. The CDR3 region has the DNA TGTTCCAGCAGCCGGGACAGCTACGAGCAGTACTTC. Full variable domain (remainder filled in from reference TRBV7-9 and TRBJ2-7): DTGVSQNPRHKITKRGQNVTFRCDPISEHNRLYWYRQTLGQGPEFLTYFQNEAQLEKSRLLSDRFSAERPKGSFSTLEIQRTEQGDSAMYLCSSSRDSYEQYFGPGTRLTVT.